The rows below give T cell receptor beta chains drawn from one sample of a study of OX40 agonist ivuxolimab in advanced cancers. The method was immunoSEQ multiplex PCR; TCRdb's version includes in-frame clones alone and lacks a portion of them. This sample carries 61,000 or so clones, about 87% of them seen once, and the ten largest clones take roughly 2%. The specimen comprised CD4+ or CD8+ T cells sorted from blood, sampled in a trial of the OX40 agonist ivuxolimab. These receptors originate from an adult with an advanced solid tumor such as melanoma, head and neck, liver or kidney cancer. CDR3s include the opening cysteine and the closing phenylalanine or tryptophan. The D gene is left open where the match is weak. Size is omitted from some rows. Given values are once, few, many or a class for expanded clones.

J gene | V gene | D gene | clone size | CDR3 protein | CDR3 DNA
TRBJ2-5 | TRBV19 | TRBD1 | NA | CASSTTGAAVTQYF | TGTGCCAGTAGTACCACAGGGGCCGCTGTGACCCAGTACTTC
TRBJ1-1 | TRBV10-3 | NA | NA | CAITEAAGTEAFF | TGTGCCATCACGGAGGCGGCGGGCACTGAAGCTTTCTTT
TRBJ2-3 | TRBV9 | NA | once | CASSAPSPDTQYF | TGTGCCAGCAGCGCGCCCAGCCCAGATACGCAGTATTTT
TRBJ2-7 | TRBV19 | TRBD1 | NA | CASSPRPGQSYEQYF | TGTGCCAGTAGTCCACGCCCGGGACAGTCCTACGAGCAGTACTTC
TRBJ1-2 | TRBV28 | TRBD1 | NA | CASSLGQTNYGYTF | TGTGCCAGCAGTTTGGGACAGACCAACTATGGCTACACCTTC
TRBJ2-5 | TRBV27 | NA | NA | CASPESGGGSRETQYF | TGTGCCAGCCCCGAATCGGGCGGGGGCAGTCGAGAGACCCAGTACTTC
TRBJ2-3 | TRBV7-3 | NA | NA | CASSFGDGKDTQYF | TGTGCCAGCAGCTTTGGGGATGGGAAAGATACGCAGTATTTT
TRBJ1-4 | TRBV30 | NA | NA | CAWSRNGVNEKLFF | TGTGCCTGGAGTAGGAACGGAGTAAATGAAAAACTGTTTTTT
TRBJ2-7 | TRBV28 | NA | NA | CASSPASYHQGYEQYF | TGTGCCAGCAGCCCTGCCTCCTACCACCAGGGGTACGAGCAGTACTTC
TRBJ2-2 | TRBV6-1 | TRBD1 | NA | CASTLDRVGELFF | TGTGCCAGCACCCTCGACAGGGTCGGGGAGCTGTTTTTT
TRBJ2-1 | TRBV19 | NA | NA | CASSIGASSREQFF | TGTGCCAGTAGTATAGGGGCTAGCAGCCGTGAGCAGTTCTTC
TRBJ2-1 | TRBV9 | NA | NA | CASSVLSPENEQFF | TGTGCCAGCAGCGTATTATCCCCTGAGAATGAGCAGTTCTTC
TRBJ1-2 | TRBV6-1 | NA | NA | CASSEAKGNYGYTF | TGTGCCAGCAGTGAAGCTAAGGGGAACTATGGCTACACCTTC
TRBJ2-7 | TRBV6-6 | NA | NA | CASILQGGGFYEQYF | TGTGCCAGCATTCTACAGGGGGGGGGATTCTACGAGCAGTACTTC
TRBJ2-1 | TRBV30 | NA | NA | CAWSVGVLFNEQFF | TGTGCCTGGAGTGTAGGGGTCTTGTTCAATGAGCAGTTCTTC
TRBJ1-1 | TRBV30 | NA | NA | CAWLRGNWLNTEAFF | TGTGCCTGGCTACGAGGGAATTGGCTGAACACTGAAGCTTTCTTT